Here is one T cell receptor (beta chain) with its context. Antigen specificity is unknown. This sample is part of a study of T cells after yellow fever vaccination. Study background: SMART-Seq v4 Ultra Low Input prepared the low-cell-number fractions. The study's findings and limits: Post-booster repertoires contained most primary-vaccination clones again (about 95% CD4, around 88% CD8). Of the clonotypes, a small share occurred in both CD4 and CD8 compartments.

TCR cDNA, made by 5'RACE template switching, carried an added universal primer site and UMIs. In TCRdb, the 5' RACE reads were re-called with MiXCR into one record per CDR3 protein. The sample lists about 630,000 distinct CDR3 sequences, approximately 13% occurring once. The clonotype comes from a man aged 25-40 years who received the YFV17D yellow fever vaccine. Material: PBMCs, obtained on the day of the yellow fever booster vaccination.

For the CDR3, the DNA is TGCAGTGCTAGAGATTGGGCGGTCAATCAGCCCCAGCATTTT. Amino acids: CSARDWAVNQPQHF. The J gene is TRBJ1-5, the V gene TRBV20-1; D is undetermined. Germline CDR1 reads DFQATT; CDR2 reads SNEGSKA (reference sequence). This CDR3 has 14 amino acids. V was trimmed by 0 bases and J by 3 bases, leaving 9 bases between them.